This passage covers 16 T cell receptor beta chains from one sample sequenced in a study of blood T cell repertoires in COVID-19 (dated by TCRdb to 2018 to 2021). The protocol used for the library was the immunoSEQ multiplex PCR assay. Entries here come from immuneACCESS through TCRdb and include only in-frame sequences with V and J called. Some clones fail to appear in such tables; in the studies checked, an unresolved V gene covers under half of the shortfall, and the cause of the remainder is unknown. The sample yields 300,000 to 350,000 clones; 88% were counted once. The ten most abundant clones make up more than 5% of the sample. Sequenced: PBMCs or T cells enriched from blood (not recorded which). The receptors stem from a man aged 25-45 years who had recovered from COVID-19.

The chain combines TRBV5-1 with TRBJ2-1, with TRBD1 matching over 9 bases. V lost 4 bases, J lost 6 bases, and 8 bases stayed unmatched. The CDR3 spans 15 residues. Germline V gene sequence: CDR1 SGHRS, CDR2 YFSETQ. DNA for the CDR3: TGCGCCAGCAGCCTAGGACAGGGGTTAGGCAATGAGCAGTTCTTC. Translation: CASSLGQGLGNEQFF.

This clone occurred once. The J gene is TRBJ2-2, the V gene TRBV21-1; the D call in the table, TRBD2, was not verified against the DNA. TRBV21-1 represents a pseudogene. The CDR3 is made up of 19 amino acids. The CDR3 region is CASSKVGLARRINTGELFF. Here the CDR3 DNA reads TGTGCCAGCAGCAAAGTTGGACTAGCGCGTCGAATTAACACCGGGGAGCTGTTTTTT.

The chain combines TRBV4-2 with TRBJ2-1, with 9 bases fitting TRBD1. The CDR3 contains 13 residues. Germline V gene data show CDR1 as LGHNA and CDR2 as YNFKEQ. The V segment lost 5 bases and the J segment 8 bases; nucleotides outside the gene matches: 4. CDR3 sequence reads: CASSSRQGDEQFF. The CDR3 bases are TGTGCCAGCAGCTCAAGACAGGGGGATGAGCAGTTCTTC.

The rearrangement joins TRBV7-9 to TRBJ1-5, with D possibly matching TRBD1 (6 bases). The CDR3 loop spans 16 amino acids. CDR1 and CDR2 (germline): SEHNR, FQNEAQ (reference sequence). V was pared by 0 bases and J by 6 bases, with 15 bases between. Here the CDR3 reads CASSLAVAGAGQPQHF. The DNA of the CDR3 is TGTGCCAGCAGCTTAGCCGTAGCGGGGGCGGGTCAGCCCCAGCATTTT.

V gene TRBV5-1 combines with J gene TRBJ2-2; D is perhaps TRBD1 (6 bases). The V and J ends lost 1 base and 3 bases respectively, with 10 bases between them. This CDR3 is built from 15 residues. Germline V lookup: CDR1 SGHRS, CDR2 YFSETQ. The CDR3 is CASSLLDRDTGELFF. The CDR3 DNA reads TGCGCCAGCAGCTTGTTGGACAGAGACACCGGGGAGCTGTTTTTT.

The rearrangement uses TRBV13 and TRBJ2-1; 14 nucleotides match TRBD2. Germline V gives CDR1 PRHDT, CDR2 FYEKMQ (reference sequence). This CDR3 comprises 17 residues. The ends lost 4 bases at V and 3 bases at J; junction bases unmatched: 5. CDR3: CASSSRTSGGIYNEQFF. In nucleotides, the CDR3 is TGTGCCAGCAGCTCCAGGACTAGCGGGGGGATCTACAATGAGCAGTTCTTC.

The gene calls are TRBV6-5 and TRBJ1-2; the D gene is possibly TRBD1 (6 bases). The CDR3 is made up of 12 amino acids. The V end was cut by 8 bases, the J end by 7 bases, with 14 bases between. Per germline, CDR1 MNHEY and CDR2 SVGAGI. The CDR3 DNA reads TGTGCCAGCGCTCCGGGGGGCAGTGGCTACACCTTC. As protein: CASAPGGSGYTF.

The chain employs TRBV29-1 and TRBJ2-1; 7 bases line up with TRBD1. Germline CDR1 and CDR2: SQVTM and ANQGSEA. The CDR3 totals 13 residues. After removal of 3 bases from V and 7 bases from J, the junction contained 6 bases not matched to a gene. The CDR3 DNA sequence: TGCAGCGTTGACCGGACAGGCACGAATGAGCAGTTCTTC. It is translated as CSVDRTGTNEQFF.

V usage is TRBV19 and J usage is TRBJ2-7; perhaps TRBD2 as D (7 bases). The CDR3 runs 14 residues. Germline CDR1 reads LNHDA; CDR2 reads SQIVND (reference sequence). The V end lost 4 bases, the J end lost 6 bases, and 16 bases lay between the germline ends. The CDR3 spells CASSRRGRPSEQYF. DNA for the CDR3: TGTGCCAGTAGTAGGCGGGGGCGCCCCTCCGAGCAGTACTTC.

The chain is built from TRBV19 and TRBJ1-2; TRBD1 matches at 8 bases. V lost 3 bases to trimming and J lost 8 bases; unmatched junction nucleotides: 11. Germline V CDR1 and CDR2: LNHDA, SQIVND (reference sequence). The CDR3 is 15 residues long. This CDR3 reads CASSIPQTGAGGYTF. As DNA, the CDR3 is TGTGCCAGTAGTATTCCCCAGACAGGGGCGGGAGGCTACACCTTC.

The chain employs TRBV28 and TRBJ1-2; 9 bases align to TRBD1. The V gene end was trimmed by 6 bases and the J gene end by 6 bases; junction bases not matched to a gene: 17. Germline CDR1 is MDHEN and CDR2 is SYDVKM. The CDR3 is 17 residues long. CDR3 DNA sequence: TGTGCCAGCAGCAACACCGGAGTCCGGACAGGGGATGATGGCTACACCTTC. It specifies CASSNTGVRTGDDGYTF.

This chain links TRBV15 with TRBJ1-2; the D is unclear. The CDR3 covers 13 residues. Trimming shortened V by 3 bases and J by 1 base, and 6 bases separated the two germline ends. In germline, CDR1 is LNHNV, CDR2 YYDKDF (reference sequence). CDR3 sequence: CATSRAGNYGYTF. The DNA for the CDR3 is TGTGCCACCAGCAGGGCAGGTAACTATGGCTACACCTTC.

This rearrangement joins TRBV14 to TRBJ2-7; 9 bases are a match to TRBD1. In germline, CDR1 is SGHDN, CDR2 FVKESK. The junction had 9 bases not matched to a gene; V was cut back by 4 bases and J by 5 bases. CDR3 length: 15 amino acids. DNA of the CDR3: TGTGCCAGCAGCCCTTCCGGGACAGGGTTCAACGAGCAGTACTTC. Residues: CASSPSGTGFNEQYF.

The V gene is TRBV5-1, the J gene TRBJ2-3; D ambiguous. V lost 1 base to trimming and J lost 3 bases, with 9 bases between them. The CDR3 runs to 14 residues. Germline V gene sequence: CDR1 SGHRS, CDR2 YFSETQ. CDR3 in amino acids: CASSLNIQTDTQYF. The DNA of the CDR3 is TGCGCCAGCAGCTTGAATATACAGACAGATACGCAGTATTTT.

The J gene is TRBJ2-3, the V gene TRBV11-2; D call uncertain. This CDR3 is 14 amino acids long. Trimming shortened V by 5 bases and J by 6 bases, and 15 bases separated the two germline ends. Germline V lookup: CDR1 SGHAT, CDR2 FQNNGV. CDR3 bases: TGTGCCAGCAGCCTCCAAGCCCTCGGGGATACGCAGTATTTT. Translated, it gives CASSLQALGDTQYF.

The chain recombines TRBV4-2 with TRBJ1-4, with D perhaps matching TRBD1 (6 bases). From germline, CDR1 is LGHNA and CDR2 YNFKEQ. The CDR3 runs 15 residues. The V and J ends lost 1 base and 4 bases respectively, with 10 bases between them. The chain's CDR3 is CASSQGQVLNEKLFF. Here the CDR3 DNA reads TGTGCCAGCAGCCAAGGACAGGTCCTTAATGAAAAACTGTTTTTT.